One sample yielded the 25 T cell receptor beta chains listed below, sequenced in a study of blood T cell repertoires in COVID-19. The method was immunoSEQ multiplex PCR; TCRdb's version includes in-frame clones alone and lacks a portion of them. The table has about 280,000 clones, 85% to 90% seen once. Sequencing input: peripheral blood. Receptors were obtained from a woman younger than 45 with COVID-19, enrolled during active disease.

The chain carries TRBV5-4 and TRBJ1-1; 7 bases map to TRBD1. The germline V gene has CDR1 SGHNT and CDR2 YYREEE (reference sequence). The CDR3 extends over 13 amino acids. The junction had 8 bases not matched to a gene; V was cut back by 4 bases and J by 8 bases. The CDR3 loop reads CASSLSRGREAFF. CDR3 coding DNA: TGTGCCAGCAGCCTCTCGAGGGGGCGCGAAGCTTTCTTT.

This rearrangement joins TRBV3-1 (or the pseudogene TRBV3-2) to TRBJ2-2; possibly TRBD1 for D (5 bases). The CDR3 contains 12 residues. Germline V gene data show CDR1 as LGHDT and CDR2 as YNNKEL (reference sequence). Deletions cut 6 bases from V and 4 bases from J, with 6 bases between. CDR3 region: CASRQATGELFF. The CDR3 region has the DNA TGTGCCAGCAGACAGGCCACCGGGGAGCTGTTTTTT.

This chain joins TRBV19 and TRBJ2-2; D gene unclear. The CDR3 extends over 14 amino acids. Trimming pared 7 bases from V and 1 base from J, leaving 10 bases between. The germline CDR1 and CDR2 sequences are LNHDA and SQIVND (reference sequence). The CDR3 loop reads CASKPSLNTGELFF. The CDR3 coding sequence is TGTGCCAGTAAGCCGAGCTTGAACACCGGGGAGCTGTTTTTT.

V gene TRBV2 combines with J gene TRBJ2-5; possible D gene TRBD1, 5 bases. Germline-derived CDR1 and CDR2 are SNHLY and FYNNEI. There are 14 residues in the CDR3. V dropped 4 bases and J dropped 0 bases, with 9 bases sitting between them. The CDR3 reads CASSADTNQETQYF. The CDR3, as DNA: TGTGCCAGCAGTGCGGACACCAACCAAGAGACCCAGTACTTC.

This sequence joins TRBV5-1 and TRBJ1-1, with D maybe TRBD1 (5 bases). CDR1 and CDR2 from the germline V gene are SGHRS and YFSETQ. Trimming shortened V by 4 bases and J by 1 base, and 8 bases separated the two germline ends. The CDR3 consists of 13 residues. CDR3 residues: CASSVDTNTEAFF. CDR3 sequence (DNA): TGCGCCAGCAGCGTGGACACGAACACTGAAGCTTTCTTT.

This chain connects TRBV14 to TRBJ2-5, with 10 positions matching TRBD1. The CDR3 is 15 amino acids. The V and J ends lost 3 bases and 0 bases, in that order; junction bases with no gene match: 1. Germline loops: CDR1 SGHDN, CDR2 FVKESK. The CDR3 sequence: CASSQDRGYQETQYF. The CDR3 DNA is TGTGCCAGCAGCCAGGACAGGGGGTACCAAGAGACCCAGTACTTC.

This clone has just a few counts. Here the CDR3 reads CASSASGSTDTQYF. The CDR3 nucleotides are TGTGCCAGTAGTGCCAGCGGGAGCACAGATACGCAGTATTTT. The chain combines TRBV19 with TRBJ2-3; maybe TRBD2 (6 bases). The CDR3 has 14 amino acids. Deletions cut 5 bases from V and 0 bases from J, with 9 bases between. Germline V lookup: CDR1 LNHDA, CDR2 SQIVND (reference sequence).

The V and J genes are TRBV7-3 and TRBJ2-7; 7 nucleotides line up with TRBD1. The CDR3 consists of 15 residues. Per germline, CDR1 SGHTA and CDR2 FQGTGA. The V gene end was trimmed by 2 bases and the J gene end by 2 bases; junction bases not matched to a gene: 6. CDR3 loop: CASSLFTQGPYEQYF. The CDR3 nucleotides are TGTGCCAGCAGCTTATTCACACAGGGGCCCTACGAGCAGTACTTC.

This clone was seen only once. V and J are TRBV29-1 and TRBJ1-3; D may be TRBD1 (5 bases). The germline gives CDR1 SQVTM, CDR2 ANQGSEA. V was shortened by 6 bases and J by 7 bases, with 10 bases between the two germline ends. CDR3 length: 11 amino acids. This CDR3 reads CSVGEGNTIYF. The CDR3 region has the DNA TGCAGCGTGGGGGAGGGGAACACCATATATTTT. The full variable domain, its missing parts supplied by reference TRBV29-1 and TRBJ1-3, is SAVISQKPSRDICQRGTSLTIQCQVDSQVTMMFWYRQQPGQSLTLIATANQGSEATYESGFVIDKFPISRPNLTFSTLTVSNMSPEDSSIYLCSVGEGNTIYFGEGSWLTVV.

This chain connects TRBV3-1 (or the pseudogene TRBV3-2) to TRBJ2-1, with D perhaps TRBD2 (6 bases). Trimming took off 3 bases at V and 5 bases at J, with 17 bases between the two ends. This CDR3 spans 16 amino acids. The germline V gene encodes CDR1 LGHDT and CDR2 YNNKEL (reference sequence). The CDR3 region is CASSQKGGGVHNEQFF. CDR3 nucleotide sequence: TGTGCCAGCAGCCAGAAGGGAGGCGGGGTCCACAATGAGCAGTTCTTC.

The V call is TRBV10-3, the J call TRBJ2-5; D uncertain. With 3 bases removed from V and 7 bases from J, the gap between germline ends came to 12 bases. Germline V gene data show CDR1 as ENHRY and CDR2 as SYGVKD. This CDR3 spans 13 amino acids. DNA of the CDR3: TGTGCCATCAGTGACCCGACTCTGGGGACCCAGTACTTC. Protein: CAISDPTLGTQYF.

The chain is built from TRBV5-1 and TRBJ1-2; the D gene is possibly TRBD1 (5 bases). The CDR3 sequence is 12 residues long. The germline V and J ends were trimmed by 3 bases and 6 bases, with 9 bases remaining between them. Germline values: CDR1 SGHRS, CDR2 YFSETQ. The CDR3 loop is CASSSIGDGYTF. In DNA form, the CDR3 reads TGCGCCAGCAGCTCGATAGGGGATGGCTACACCTTC.

The genes are TRBV27 and TRBJ2-1; D might be TRBD2 (5 bases). In germline, CDR1 is MNHEY, CDR2 SMNVEV (reference sequence). The CDR3 extends over 13 amino acids. The V gene lost 7 bases and the J gene lost 8 bases, with 15 bases spanning the gap. The CDR3 protein is CASTGLGPDEQFF. The CDR3 DNA sequence: TGTGCCAGCACCGGACTTGGACCTGATGAGCAGTTCTTC.

This clone has more than one count but fewer than ten. The chain couples TRBV6-2 or TRBV6-3 to TRBJ1-3, with no clear D. This CDR3 region has 15 residues. Germline V CDR1 and CDR2: MNHEY, SVGEGT. V lost 5 bases and J 7 bases, leaving 18 bases between the germline ends. Written as DNA, the CDR3 is TGTGCCAGCAGTCCGCGTTCGGTTATGCGGAACACCATATATTTT. As protein: CASSPRSVMRNTIYF.

The chain has TRBV7-3 and TRBJ2-5; D call uncertain. V was trimmed by 1 base and J by 2 bases, leaving 11 bases between them. CDR1 is SGHTA, CDR2 FQGTGA, per germline. CDR3 length equals 15 residues. CDR3 in DNA: TGTGCCAGCAGCTTAAGGGCCTGGAATCAAGAGACCCAGTACTTC. It codes for CASSLRAWNQETQYF.

Here the CDR3 DNA reads TGCGCCAGCAGCCAGGTATACGGGGCCAACGTCCTGACTTTC. Translating it yields CASSQVYGANVLTF. The gene calls are TRBV5-1 and TRBJ2-6; no reliable D call. This CDR3 contains 14 residues. Germline CDR1 reads SGHRS; CDR2 reads YFSETQ. V was clipped by 4 bases and J by 4 bases, with 9 bases between them.

This clone was observed once. The chain employs TRBV7-9 and TRBJ2-1; TRBD1 aligns across 7 bases. Germline CDR1 reads SEHNR; CDR2 reads FQNEAQ (reference sequence). The CDR3 is 12 residues long. Germline trimming cut 8 bases from V and 5 bases from J; bases unmatched to any gene: 3. The CDR3 loop is CASQTGNNEQFF. CDR3 DNA sequence: TGTGCCAGCCAGACAGGGAACAATGAGCAGTTCTTC.

V usage is TRBV6-6 and J usage is TRBJ2-3; TRBD2 might be the D (5 bases). The V gene lost 6 bases and the J gene lost 6 bases, with 10 bases spanning the gap. This CDR3 region has 12 residues. Germline V gene data show CDR1 as MNHNY and CDR2 as SVGAGI (reference sequence). The CDR3 sequence: CASRLSGDTQYF. DNA for the CDR3: TGTGCCAGCAGGCTCTCGGGGGATACGCAGTATTTT.

The chain links TRBV29-1 to TRBJ2-7, with 8 bases matching TRBD2. Germline-derived CDR1 and CDR2 are SQVTM and ANQGSEA. The CDR3 spans 15 residues. V lost 4 bases, J lost 5 bases, and 13 bases stayed unmatched. CDR3 protein: CSVGSTSAGLDEQYF. The CDR3 region has the DNA TGCAGCGTTGGGTCGACTAGCGCGGGTTTGGACGAGCAGTACTTC.

The chain recombines TRBV3-1 (or the pseudogene TRBV3-2) with TRBJ2-2; 7 nucleotides match TRBD2. This CDR3 has 16 residues. Germline V gene data show CDR1 as LGHDT and CDR2 as YNNKEL (reference sequence). J lost 2 bases, V lost 3 bases, and 6 bases had no gene match. CDR3 sequence reads: CASSQASGGNTGELFF. CDR3 coding DNA: TGTGCCAGCAGCCAGGCTAGCGGAGGAAACACCGGGGAGCTGTTTTTT.

In nucleotides, the CDR3 is TGTGCCAGCAGCCCCGGGACAGGACGCACAGATACGCAGTATTTT. This sequence encodes CASSPGTGRTDTQYF. The genes are TRBV11-3 and TRBJ2-3; 8 nucleotides line up with TRBD1. Looked up from germline, CDR1 is SGHNT and CDR2 is YENEEA. The CDR3 contains 15 residues. J lost 1 base, V lost 5 bases, and 5 bases had no gene match.

The chain has TRBV28 and TRBJ2-2; 9 bases agree with TRBD2. The V gene end was trimmed by 6 bases and the J gene end by 7 bases; junction bases not matched to a gene: 12. Germline loops: CDR1 MDHEN, CDR2 SYDVKM. CDR3 length: 16 residues. CDR3 region: CASSDTEGLADGELFF. The CDR3 bases are TGTGCCAGCAGCGACACGGAGGGACTAGCCGACGGGGAGCTGTTTTTT. The complete variable domain, with remaining parts taken from reference TRBV28 and TRBJ2-2, reads DVKVTQSSRYLVKRTGEKVFLECVQDMDHENMFWYRQDPGLGLRLIYFSYDVKMKEKGDIPEGYSVSREKKERFSLILESASTNQTSMYLCASSDTEGLADGELFFGEGSRLTVL.

The chain recombines TRBV7-6 with TRBJ2-5; unclear D gene. Germline-derived CDR1 and CDR2 are SGHVS and FNYEAQ. Trimming removed 5 bases at V and 5 bases at J, with 12 bases between. This CDR3 comprises 13 residues. CDR3 sequence (DNA): TGTGCCAGCAGCCCAATACTGATGGAGACCCAGTACTTC. This sequence encodes CASSPILMETQYF.

The chain carries TRBV5-1 and TRBJ2-7; no clear D gene. This CDR3 comprises 12 residues. CDR1 is SGHRS and CDR2 is YFSETQ in the germline V gene. The ends were cut back, 7 bases at V and 4 bases at J, with 12 bases in the middle. This CDR3 is CASSVFGYEQYF. The CDR3 DNA is TGCGCCAGCTCCGTCTTCGGGTACGAGCAGTACTTC.

V usage is TRBV2 and J usage is TRBJ1-1; a possible D gene is TRBD1 (6 bases). Between the trimmed V and J ends, which lost 6 bases and 4 bases, there was a span of 15 bases. CDR3 size: 14 residues. CDR1 and CDR2 from the germline V gene are SNHLY and FYNNEI. The CDR3 spells CASRGALGGTEAFF. In DNA, the CDR3 is TGTGCCAGCAGGGGGGCCCTCGGCGGCACTGAAGCTTTCTTT.